A single sample is the source of the 25 T cell receptor beta chains below, sequenced in a study of blood T cell repertoires in COVID-19. Profiling relied on immunoSEQ multiplex PCR, and the TCRdb table lists in-frame clones only, not all of them. The data show fewer than 250,000 clones, less than 90% seen once. Source material: peripheral blood. The receptors were gathered from a man aged 70 or older with acute or convalescent COVID-19.

The table lists this clone with a few counts. The chain combines TRBV6-5 with TRBJ2-2; 11 bases are a match to TRBD1. CDR1 and CDR2 from the germline V gene are MNHEY and SVGAGI. There are 15 residues in the CDR3. V was clipped by 5 bases and J by 7 bases; unmatched bases: 6. CDR3 coding DNA: TGTGCCAGCAGTCCCGGACAGGGGGCAATCGGGGAGCTGTTTTTT. Residues: CASSPGQGAIGELFF.

CDR3 nucleotides: TGTGCCAGCTCACCTCCACAGGGGCACGGCGAGCAGTACTTC. As protein: CASSPPQGHGEQYF. This chain connects TRBV18 to TRBJ2-7; 7 nucleotides agree with TRBD1. The germline V gene encodes CDR1 KGHSH and CDR2 LQKENI. The V gene end was trimmed by 3 bases and the J gene end by 6 bases; junction bases not matched to a gene: 8. The CDR3 is 14 residues long.

CDR3 DNA sequence: TGTGCCAGCAGTTGGCAGGGTTCAATTCCCGATGAGCAGTTCTTC. Translation: CASSWQGSIPDEQFF. The chain recombines TRBV6-5 with TRBJ2-1; a weak D match, TRBD1 (5 bases). Between the trimmed V and J ends, which lost 4 bases and 8 bases, there was a span of 18 bases. Germline V gene lookup returns CDR1 MNHEY and CDR2 SVGAGI. The CDR3 has 15 amino acids.

The chain combines TRBV3-1 (or the pseudogene TRBV3-2) with TRBJ2-1, with no clear D. This CDR3 has 17 residues. Germline CDR1 LGHDT, CDR2 YNNKEL (reference sequence). Between the trimmed V and J ends, which lost 0 bases and 2 bases, there was a span of 14 bases. The CDR3 nucleotides are TGTGCCAGCAGCCAAGACAGAGGCCTTGGCCCCTACAATGAGCAGTTCTTC. Protein sequence: CASSQDRGLGPYNEQFF.

This chain links TRBV5-1 with TRBJ2-3, with D possibly TRBD2 on 5 matching bases. Germline lookup yields CDR1 SGHRS and CDR2 YFSETQ. V lost 0 bases, J lost 0 bases, and 11 bases lay in between. This CDR3 has 16 residues. DNA for the CDR3: TGCGCCAGCAGCTTGGGAGGTTGGACTAGCACAGATACGCAGTATTTT. Translating it yields CASSLGGWTSTDTQYF.

The chain has TRBV11-3 and TRBJ2-5; D uncertain. CDR3 length equals 12 residues. Germline assignment: CDR1 SGHNT and CDR2 YENEEA. V lost 3 bases, J lost 5 bases, and 7 bases lay in between. CDR3 nucleotides: TGTGCCAGCAGCTTCGAACGGGAGACCCAGTACTTC. Amino acids: CASSFERETQYF.

V is TRBV10-3 and J is TRBJ2-1; TRBD2 agrees at 9 bases. The germline V gene encodes CDR1 ENHRY and CDR2 SYGVKD. V lost 2 bases and J lost 8; bases outside the gene matches: 10. This CDR3 has 16 residues. This CDR3 is CAISEGAGGPGDEQFF. The DNA of the CDR3 is TGTGCCATCAGTGAGGGTGCGGGAGGGCCAGGCGATGAGCAGTTCTTC.

The chain has TRBV18 and TRBJ2-3; 8 positions agree with TRBD1. With V trimmed by 3 bases and J by 4 bases, 9 bases remained unmatched. Germline-derived CDR1 and CDR2 are KGHSH and LQKENI. The CDR3 runs to 16 residues. CDR3 amino acids: CASSPFTTGASDTQYF. The CDR3 DNA reads TGTGCCAGCTCACCTTTTACGACAGGGGCATCAGATACGCAGTATTTT.

The table lists this clone with a few counts. In the same sample, other DNA sequences code for this CDR3. V gene TRBV18 combines with J gene TRBJ1-1; a weak D match, TRBD1 (6 bases). The germline CDR1 and CDR2 sequences are KGHSH and LQKENI. The CDR3 has 14 amino acids. V lost 1 base, J lost 4 bases, and 10 bases lay in between. DNA for the CDR3: TGTGCCAGCTCACCACAGGGGGAACGCACTGAAGCTTTCTTT. Protein product: CASSPQGERTEAFF.

The rearrangement links TRBV5-4 to TRBJ2-2; 7 positions match TRBD1. CDR3 size: 14 residues. Germline CDR1 and CDR2: SGHNT and YYREEE (reference sequence). Unmatched junction bases numbered 5, after V lost 4 bases and J lost 5 bases. The CDR3 coding sequence is TGTGCCAGCAGCGCGGACAGGCTGACCGGGGAGCTGTTTTTT. Translated, it gives CASSADRLTGELFF.

V gene TRBV7-9 combines with J gene TRBJ2-1; TRBD2 matches 7 bases. Germline V gene data show CDR1 as SEHNR and CDR2 as FQNEAQ (reference sequence). The CDR3 loop spans 16 amino acids. Germline trimming cut 0 bases from V and 5 bases from J; bases unmatched to any gene: 7. For the CDR3, the DNA is TGTGCCAGCAGCTTAGCGGGCGGGAGAATCCACAATGAGCAGTTCTTC. It yields the protein CASSLAGGRIHNEQFF.

With regard to this clone: The same CDR3 also results from other DNA sequences found in this sample. The chain has TRBV5-1 and TRBJ1-1; tentatively, D is TRBD1 (6 bases). The CDR3 sequence is 14 residues long. The germline CDR1 and CDR2 sequences are SGHRS and YFSETQ. The V end lost 5 bases, the J end lost 1 base, and 12 bases lay between the germline ends. The CDR3 spells CASRVQGPNTEAFF. The CDR3 nucleotides are TGCGCCAGCAGAGTGCAGGGGCCGAACACTGAAGCTTTCTTT.

This chain joins TRBV3-1 (or the pseudogene TRBV3-2) and TRBJ1-4; D call uncertain. Germline values: CDR1 LGHDT, CDR2 YNNKEL (reference sequence). The CDR3 sequence is 15 residues long. V lost 1 base and J lost 8, with 14 bases in between. The CDR3 nucleotides read TGTGCCAGCAGCCAAGTTGGATCTCAGCGGGAAAAACTGTTTTTT. It yields the protein CASSQVGSQREKLFF.

This rearrangement joins TRBV18 to TRBJ2-7; tentative D call: TRBD1 (5 bases). The CDR3 is made up of 14 amino acids. Per germline, CDR1 KGHSH and CDR2 LQKENI. The V end was cut by 2 bases, the J end by 2 bases, with 10 bases between. CDR3 coding DNA: TGTGCCAGCTCACCAGGGGCAGAAACCTACGAGCAGTACTTC. It codes for CASSPGAETYEQYF.

The V and J genes are TRBV6-1 and TRBJ1-2; TRBD1 agrees at 7 bases. The ends lost 2 bases at V and 3 bases at J; junction bases unmatched: 3. The length of the CDR3 is 14 residues. Germline CDR1 reads MNHNS; CDR2 reads SASEGT. The CDR3 spells CASSERQGDYGYTF. CDR3 coding DNA: TGTGCCAGCAGTGAAAGGCAGGGGGACTATGGCTACACCTTC.

The sample holds one count of this clone. This chain uses TRBV28 with TRBJ2-1; TRBD2 agrees at 14 bases. CDR1 MDHEN and CDR2 SYDVKM come from the germline V gene. The J segment lost 4 bases and the V segment lost 5 bases, leaving 4 bases of the junction unmatched. This CDR3 region has 16 residues. CDR3 DNA: TGTGCCAGCAGTGGGACTAGCGGGAGTAAATACAATGAGCAGTTCTTC. Encoded protein: CASSGTSGSKYNEQFF.

The rearrangement links TRBV6-6 to TRBJ1-3, with 9 bases matching TRBD1. V gave up 6 bases and J gave up 0 bases; unmatched junction bases: 6. Germline V gene data show CDR1 as MNHNY and CDR2 as SVGAGI (reference sequence). CDR3 size: 16 residues. The CDR3 loop is CASSVTGGSSGNTIYF. For the CDR3, the DNA is TGTGCCAGCAGCGTCACAGGGGGCAGCTCTGGAAACACCATATATTTT.

This chain connects TRBV27 to TRBJ1-5; 11 bases map to TRBD1. The CDR3 has 17 residues. With 4 bases clipped from V and 6 bases from J, the junction kept 11 bases outside the gene matches. The germline CDR1 and CDR2 sequences are MNHEY and SMNVEV (reference sequence). The CDR3 coding sequence is TGTGCCAGCAGTTGGTCAGGGACAGGGGGGATCGGTCAGCCCCAGCATTTT. It is translated as CASSWSGTGGIGQPQHF.

J is TRBJ1-4 and V is TRBV5-1; TRBD1 aligns across 10 bases. J lost 8 bases, V lost 3 bases, and 4 bases had no gene match. The CDR3 contains 14 residues. Per the germline V gene, CDR1 is SGHRS and CDR2 is YFSETQ. The CDR3, as DNA: TGCGCCAGCAGCTCCGGGACAGGGGAAGAAAAACTGTTTTTT. It codes for CASSSGTGEEKLFF.

This clone was seen just once. V and J are TRBV3-1 (or the pseudogene TRBV3-2) and TRBJ2-1; 9 nucleotides agree with TRBD1. With V trimmed by 0 bases and J by 8 bases, 5 bases remained unmatched. The germline V gene encodes CDR1 LGHDT and CDR2 YNNKEL (reference sequence). The CDR3 has 15 residues. In DNA, the CDR3 is TGTGCCAGCAGCCAAGAAGGGACAGGGAAGGATGAGCAGTTCTTC. It translates to CASSQEGTGKDEQFF.

The CDR3 region has the DNA TGTGCCAGTAAAAGGGCTAGCGGGAGAGCGGACGGGGAGCTGTTTTTT. Protein product: CASKRASGRADGELFF. This chain uses TRBV19 with TRBJ2-2, with TRBD2 matching 10 bases. This CDR3 spans 16 amino acids. Losses at the gene ends were 7 bases for V and 7 bases for J; bases not matched to a gene: 12. CDR1 is LNHDA and CDR2 is SQIVND in the germline V gene (reference sequence).

V usage is TRBV6-1 and J usage is TRBJ1-1; 7 bases are a match to TRBD1. The CDR3 spans 16 residues. Germline-derived CDR1 and CDR2 are MNHNS and SASEGT. The V segment lost 2 bases and the J segment 1 base; nucleotides outside the gene matches: 7. The CDR3 bases are TGTGCCAGCAGTGAAAGAACAGGGGTTCCGAACACTGAAGCTTTCTTT. It is translated as CASSERTGVPNTEAFF.

The chain is built from TRBV6-6 and TRBJ2-2; 7 bases map to TRBD1. CDR3 length: 14 residues. V trimming: 5 bases; J trimming: 7 bases; junction bases outside the gene matches: 7. The germline V gene encodes CDR1 MNHNY and CDR2 SVGAGI (reference sequence). CDR3 sequence: CASSPQGDSGELFF. The CDR3 coding sequence is TGTGCCAGCAGTCCTCAGGGGGACAGCGGGGAGCTGTTTTTT.

This chain joins TRBV5-6 and TRBJ2-7, with a weak D call TRBD2 (6 bases). Deletions cut 2 bases from V and 5 bases from J, with 17 bases between. From germline, CDR1 is SGHDT and CDR2 YYEEEE. CDR3 length: 15 amino acids. The CDR3 bases are TGTGCCAGCAGCTTACCGGGACTTAGTACCCACGAGCAGTACTTC. Its translation is CASSLPGLSTHEQYF.

The chain has TRBV5-1 and TRBJ1-2, with TRBD1 identical over 7 bases. The CDR3 is made up of 16 amino acids. V shed 4 bases and J 5 bases; nucleotides not matched to a gene: 14. From germline, CDR1 is SGHRS and CDR2 YFSETQ. This CDR3 reads CASSRSTRDSAYGYTF. The CDR3 DNA sequence: TGCGCCAGCAGCCGTAGCACCCGGGACAGCGCATATGGCTACACCTTC.